One TCR beta chain is described in this entry. Sequenced by immunoSEQ multiplex PCR; TCRdb stores in-frame clones only, minus some. The table lists around 18,000 clones, 80% of them singletons. V was clipped by 4 bases and J by 0 bases, with 9 bases between them. CDR3 length equals 14 residues. Germline V gene sequence: CDR1 SGHNT, CDR2 YYREEE (reference sequence). This sample stems from a study of blood T cell repertoires in COVID-19. This chain links TRBV5-4 with TRBJ2-3, with unresolved D. Input material: peripheral blood. The clonotype comes from a man at least 80 years old with acute or convalescent COVID-19. The CDR3 nucleotides are TGTGCCAGCAGCGACCCAGGTAGCACAGATACGCAGTATTTT. This translates into CASSDPGSTDTQYF.